The rows below give T cell receptor beta chains drawn from one sample of a study of blood T cell repertoires in COVID-19. Libraries were prepared by immunoSEQ multiplex PCR; TCRdb keeps only in-frame clonotypes and omits some of them. Of 30,000 to 40,000 clones listed, approximately 77% are singletons. Sequencing was carried out using peripheral blood. The receptors were sampled from a human donor in a cohort sampled during active COVID-19. Each CDR3 is given with its conserved first and last residue. Fields, in order: J gene, V gene, clone size, D gene, CDR3 DNA, CDR3 protein. D genes are given only for firm matches. Only some rows state a clone size, as once, few, many or a class for expanded clones.

>TRBJ2-7|TRBV19|NA|NA
TGTGCCAGTAGTATAAACAGGGACTACGAGCAGTACTTC
CASSINRDYEQYF
>TRBJ2-7|TRBV18|NA|NA
TGTGCCAGCTCACCAAACGTAGGGGTAGGGATCGAGCAGTACTTC
CASSPNVGVGIEQYF
>TRBJ2-7|TRBV3-1/TRBV3-2|NA|NA
TGTGCCAGCAGCCAAGGTCCTAGCCGTTCCTACGAGCAGTACTTC
CASSQGPSRSYEQYF
>TRBJ2-7|TRBV7-2|NA|TRBD1
TGTGCCAGCAGCACCCGACAGGGAGAGCAGTACTTC
CASSTRQGEQYF
>TRBJ2-4|TRBV7-2|once|NA
TGTGCCAGCAGCTTAGTATTGGGCAGCCTAGCCAAAAACATTCAGTACTTC
CASSLVLGSLAKNIQYF
>TRBJ2-7|TRBV6-5|few|NA
TGTGCCAGCCAGACCGGGGGGCGGGGGATTTTCGAGCAGTACTTC
CASQTGGRGIFEQYF
>TRBJ1-1|TRBV5-1|NA|NA
TGCGCCAGCAGCTTCGGGACACCGAACACTGAAGCTTTCTTT
CASSFGTPNTEAFF
>TRBJ2-1|TRBV30|once|NA
TGTGCCTGGAGTGTTTGGCGGGTCAGCTCCTACAATGAGCAGTTCTTC
CAWSVWRVSSYNEQFF
>TRBJ1-2|TRBV21-1|once|NA
TGTGCCAGCATCACCGGGACTTCTTATGGCTACACCTTC
CASITGTSYGYTF
>TRBJ1-2|TRBV28|NA|NA
TGTGCCAGCAGTTTAGACAGGGGCTACACCTTC
CASSLDRGYTF
>TRBJ1-6|TRBV5-1|NA|NA
TGCGCCAGCAGCTTGCGAGGGGGGGATTCACCCCTCCACTTT
CASSLRGGDSPLHF
>TRBJ2-7|TRBV5-1|NA|TRBD2
TGCGCCAGCAGCCCACTACTAGCGGGGGGCTCCTACGAGCAGTACTTC
CASSPLLAGGSYEQYF
>TRBJ2-5|TRBV5-4|once|NA
TGTGCCAGCAGCTCCAGCGCAGTCCCAGAGACCCAGTACTTC
CASSSSAVPETQYF
>TRBJ2-7|TRBV10-2|NA|NA
TGCGCCAGCAGTGAGTCGAAAGGGGCGAGATACGAGCAGTACTTC
CASSESKGARYEQYF
>TRBJ2-5|TRBV11-2|once|NA
TGTGCCAGCAGCACGGGACTTCGCGGAGAGACCCAGTACTTC
CASSTGLRGETQYF
>TRBJ2-1|TRBV19|NA|TRBD2
TGTGCCAGTAGTACAATGGGACTAGCGGGAAGAAGCTCCTACAATGAGCAGTTCTTC
CASSTMGLAGRSSYNEQFF
>TRBJ1-1|TRBV6-1|NA|TRBD1
TGTGCCAGCAGTGAAGAGGGCAGGGGGGACACTGAAGCTTTCTTT
CASSEEGRGDTEAFF
>TRBJ2-1|TRBV7-2|NA|TRBD2
TGTGCCAGCAGCTTATGGGCGGGAGGCCACAATGAGCAGTTCTTC
CASSLWAGGHNEQFF
>TRBJ1-2|TRBV13|NA|NA
TGTGCCAGCAGCTCCCCCCCCGAGAATGGCTACACCTTC
CASSSPPENGYTF
>TRBJ1-3|TRBV20-1|NA|NA
TGCAGTGCTAGACTTGGAAACACCATATATTTT
CSARLGNTIYF
>TRBJ1-1|TRBV7-6|NA|TRBD1
TGTGCCAGCAGCTTAGTACAGGGGGCTGGGACTGAAGCTTTCTTT
CASSLVQGAGTEAFF
>TRBJ2-7|TRBV27|NA|NA
TGTGCCAGCAGAGTATCGTCTTCGAACTACTACGAGCAGTACTTC
CASRVSSSNYYEQYF
>TRBJ2-3|TRBV6-2/TRBV6-3|NA|TRBD2
TGTGCCAGCAGTCGGACTAGCGGGGACATAATCTATACGCAGTATTTT
CASSRTSGDIIYTQYF
>TRBJ2-5|TRBV7-8|NA|TRBD1
TGTGCCAGCAGCCCATTCGGGACAGGGAGGGAGACCCAGTACTTC
CASSPFGTGRETQYF
>TRBJ2-7|TRBV27|few|TRBD2
TGTGCCAGCAGTACTCGCGGGGGTCCCCCCCCCTACGAGCAGTACTTC
CASSTRGGPPPYEQYF
>TRBJ2-7|TRBV6-2/TRBV6-3|NA|NA
TGTGCCAGCAGCGCCGCCGGGTACGAGCAGTACTTC
CASSAAGYEQYF
>TRBJ1-1|TRBV20-1|NA|NA
TGCAGTGCTTTAATAACTGAAGCTTTCTTT
CSALITEAFF
>TRBJ2-3|TRBV4-3|NA|TRBD1
TGCGCCAGCAGCCAAACGACAGGGATAACGCAGTATTTT
CASSQTTGITQYF
>TRBJ2-1|TRBV14|NA|TRBD1
TGTGCCAGCAGCCAAGAAGAGGGACAGTGGCGGTACAATGAGCAGTTCTTC
CASSQEEGQWRYNEQFF